The next 27 T cell receptor beta chains were all read from a single sample in a study of T cell responses to AZD1222 COVID-19 vaccine. Clones were read by immunoSEQ multiplex PCR, and TCRdb kept only the in-frame ones, dropping some. The sample lists under 200,000 clones; roughly 91% were seen once. Specimen: peripheral blood, collected 28 days after the second AZD1222 dose. Source of these receptors: an adult who received the AZD1222 COVID-19 vaccine.

The J gene is TRBJ1-5, the V gene TRBV7-2; D perhaps matches TRBD1 (5 bases). V shed 7 bases and J shed 7 bases, with 23 bases lying between them. There are 16 residues in the CDR3. Germline V gene data show CDR1 as SGHTA and CDR2 as FQGNSA. CDR3 residues: CASTEGFVGVGQPQHF. The CDR3 nucleotides read TGTGCCAGCACCGAGGGGTTTGTTGGGGTAGGGCAGCCCCAGCATTTT.

The chain couples TRBV18 to TRBJ1-3, with 7 nucleotides matching TRBD1. Germline V lookup: CDR1 KGHSH, CDR2 LQKENI. The J segment lost 0 bases and the V segment lost 2 bases, leaving 1 base of the junction unmatched. The CDR3 loop spans 15 amino acids. CDR3: CASSPGTVSGNTIYF. DNA of the CDR3: TGTGCCAGCTCACCAGGGACAGTCTCTGGAAACACCATATATTTT.

This chain uses TRBV4-3 with TRBJ1-2, with 7 positions matching TRBD1. Germline lookup yields CDR1 LGHNA and CDR2 YSLEER. V was clipped by 4 bases and J by 9 bases; unmatched bases: 11. CDR3 length: 14 residues. In DNA, the CDR3 is TGCGCCAGCAGCCCACGACAGGGTGTCGGACGCTACACCTTC. Translation gives CASSPRQGVGRYTF.

This clone has just one count. The V and J genes are TRBV10-3 and TRBJ2-7; 7 bases match TRBD2. The CDR3 runs 13 residues. Looked up from germline, CDR1 is ENHRY and CDR2 is SYGVKD. With 8 bases clipped from V and 7 bases from J, the junction kept 11 bases outside the gene matches. The CDR3 loop reads CAIRISGPSEQYF. The CDR3 DNA is TGTGCCATCCGAATTAGCGGGCCCTCGGAGCAGTACTTC.

This chain joins TRBV6-2 or TRBV6-3 and TRBJ1-1; a weak D match, TRBD1 (6 bases). CDR1 and CDR2 from the germline V gene are MNHEY and SVGEGT. Trimming shortened V by 0 bases and J by 6 bases, and 8 bases separated the two germline ends. CDR3 length equals 13 residues. CDR3 nucleotides: TGTGCCAGCAGTTACTCGGGGGGCCCTGAAGCTTTCTTT. It yields the protein CASSYSGGPEAFF.

This clone has more than one count but fewer than ten. The chain links TRBV7-9 to TRBJ1-2; 9 bases align to TRBD1. Germline CDR1 is SEHNR and CDR2 is FQNEAQ (reference sequence). The CDR3 extends over 15 amino acids. The V and J ends lost 4 bases and 2 bases, in that order; junction bases with no gene match: 5. The CDR3 sequence: CASSSTGGWNYGYTF. CDR3 nucleotides: TGTGCCAGCAGCTCGACAGGGGGTTGGAACTATGGCTACACCTTC.

The genes are TRBV19 and TRBJ2-2; D is unresolved. This CDR3 is built from 14 residues. Germline CDR1 reads LNHDA; CDR2 reads SQIVND (reference sequence). V dropped 2 bases and J dropped 4 bases, with 8 bases sitting between them. The CDR3 loop reads CASSISQITGELFF. The CDR3 DNA reads as TGTGCCAGTAGTATAAGCCAAATCACCGGGGAGCTGTTTTTT.

This rearrangement joins TRBV6-6 to TRBJ1-2; tentative D call: TRBD1 (6 bases). The CDR3 length is 13 residues. Per germline, CDR1 MNHNY and CDR2 SVGAGI (reference sequence). V lost 4 bases and J lost 1, with 7 bases in between. The CDR3 DNA is TGTGCCAGCAGTTCAGGGGTTAACTATGGCTACACCTTC. Translated, it gives CASSSGVNYGYTF.

CDR3: CASSLDFYNEQFF. In DNA form, the CDR3 reads TGTGCCAGCAGTTTAGATTTTTACAATGAGCAGTTCTTC. V is TRBV12-3 or TRBV12-4 and J is TRBJ2-1; D remains unclear. The CDR3 extends over 13 amino acids. Trimming shortened V by 1 base and J by 4 bases, and 5 bases separated the two germline ends.

The chain has TRBV3-1 (or the pseudogene TRBV3-2) and TRBJ1-1; D is unclear. The CDR3 is 12 amino acids. V lost 4 bases, J lost 4 bases, and 7 bases lay in between. Germline CDR1 and CDR2: LGHDT and YNNKEL (reference sequence). The CDR3 spells CASSRGVTEAFF. The CDR3 DNA reads as TGTGCCAGCAGCCGCGGGGTCACTGAAGCTTTCTTT.

This chain uses TRBV27 with TRBJ2-7; D is perhaps TRBD1 (6 bases). This CDR3 is 14 amino acids long. Germline V gene data show CDR1 as MNHEY and CDR2 as SMNVEV (reference sequence). The V and J ends lost 5 bases and 3 bases respectively, with 14 bases between them. The DNA of the CDR3 is TGTGCCAGCAGTAGTGGGGGCAGAGGCTACGAGCAGTACTTC. It yields the protein CASSSGGRGYEQYF.

The gene calls are TRBV7-9 and TRBJ2-2; maybe TRBD2 (5 bases). The V end lost 5 bases, the J end lost 4 bases, and 17 bases lay between the germline ends. The CDR3 loop spans 16 amino acids. Looked up from germline, CDR1 is SEHNR and CDR2 is FQNEAQ (reference sequence). The CDR3 reads CASSPSGGYGTGELFF. The CDR3 coding sequence is TGTGCCAGCAGCCCTTCCGGAGGATACGGCACCGGGGAGCTGTTTTTT.

The V call is TRBV18, the J call TRBJ1-4; perhaps TRBD1 as D (5 bases). Germline V lookup: CDR1 KGHSH, CDR2 LQKENI. The CDR3 is 13 residues long. V gave up 3 bases and J gave up 8 bases, with 10 bases separating them. This CDR3 reads CASSPDGGEKLFF. CDR3 bases: TGTGCCAGCTCACCGGACGGGGGGGAAAAACTGTTTTTT. Variable domain in full (rest from reference TRBV18 and TRBJ1-4): NAGVMQNPRHLVRRRGQEARLRCSPMKGHSHVYWYRQLPEEGLKFMVYLQKENIIDESGMPKERFSAEFPKEGPSILRIQQVVRGDSAAYFCASSPDGGEKLFFGSGTQLSVL.

The gene calls are TRBV19 and TRBJ2-1, with TRBD2 identical over 14 bases. J gave up 7 bases and V 7 bases, and 9 bases lay outside the gene matches. CDR1 and CDR2 from the germline V gene are LNHDA and SQIVND (reference sequence). The CDR3 covers 16 residues. The CDR3 DNA reads TGTGCCAGTACCACCGGACTAGCGGGAGGTTGGAATGAGCAGTTCTTC. It is translated as CASTTGLAGGWNEQFF.

Worth noting for this clone: A junction boundary mismatches the germline segment, possibly from a read error. This chain uses TRBV5-3 with TRBJ2-3; TRBD2 agrees at 10 bases. TRBV5-3 is identified as an open reading frame with a role that is uncertain. This CDR3 region has 15 residues. The CDR3 loop is CARGLASGRADTQYF. In DNA form, the CDR3 reads TGTGCCAGAGGCTTGGCCAGCGGGAGGGCAGATACGCAGTATTTT.

The DNA of the CDR3 is TGTGCCAGCAGCCAAAGGGCAGGATTAAGTGAGCAGTTCTTC. Translating it yields CASSQRAGLSEQFF. The chain carries TRBV6-4 and TRBJ2-1, with D unclear. The CDR3 is 14 residues long. Trimming pared 6 bases from V and 9 bases from J, leaving 18 bases between. Germline V gene sequence: CDR1 MRHNA, CDR2 SNTAGT.

CDR3 coding DNA: TGTGCCAGCAGTTACAGCGGAGTACCGGGGGACCAGTACTTC. Translation gives CASSYSGVPGDQYF. The rearrangement links TRBV6-5 to TRBJ2-5; TRBD2 is a possible D gene (6 bases). In germline, CDR1 is MNHEY, CDR2 SVGAGI. The CDR3 is 14 amino acids. With 2 bases removed from V and 10 bases from J, the gap between germline ends came to 17 bases.

The chain joins TRBV29-1 to TRBJ2-2; D is possibly TRBD1 or TRBD2 (6 bases each). Germline V gene data show CDR1 as SQVTM and CDR2 as ANQGSEA. V was clipped by 6 bases and J by 2 bases, with 13 bases between them. The CDR3 spans 14 residues. Written as DNA, the CDR3 is TGCAGCGTCCGCATGGGGGGCAACACCGGGGAGCTGTTTTTT. Protein: CSVRMGGNTGELFF.

V is TRBV6-4 and J is TRBJ1-6, with no clear D. This CDR3 has 13 amino acids. Trimming left V 6 bases short and J 6 bases short, with 9 bases between. The germline gives CDR1 MRHNA, CDR2 SNTAGT. In DNA form, the CDR3 reads TGTGCCAGCAGCCCCCGCCGTAATTCACCCCTCCACTTT. Protein sequence: CASSPRRNSPLHF.

J is TRBJ2-7 and V is TRBV13; 11 nucleotides align to TRBD1. The germline CDR1 and CDR2 sequences are PRHDT and FYEKMQ (reference sequence). V lost 2 bases and J lost 5; bases outside the gene matches: 8. The length of the CDR3 is 16 residues. The chain's CDR3 is CASSLLGDRGINEQYF. Written as DNA, the CDR3 is TGTGCCAGCAGCTTATTAGGGGACAGGGGGATCAACGAGCAGTACTTC.

The genes are TRBV6-1 and TRBJ1-5, with TRBD1 as a possible D gene (5 bases). V was shortened by 2 bases and J by 1 base, with 9 bases between the two germline ends. This CDR3 is 15 amino acids long. Per the germline V gene, CDR1 is MNHNS and CDR2 is SASEGT. The CDR3 region is CASSETRGSNQPQHF. In DNA form, the CDR3 reads TGTGCCAGCAGTGAAACCCGGGGCAGCAATCAGCCCCAGCATTTT.

The chain is built from TRBV6-5 and TRBJ2-7, with D hard to call. V was cut by 0 bases and J by 5 bases, with 8 bases left in between. The length of the CDR3 is 13 residues. The germline CDR1 and CDR2 sequences are MNHEY and SVGAGI. The CDR3 loop is CASSYSTRNEQYF. CDR3 sequence (DNA): TGTGCCAGCAGTTACTCGACGAGAAACGAGCAGTACTTC.

Only one count was recorded for this clone. The chain carries TRBV9 and TRBJ2-5; possibly TRBD2 for D (6 bases). The CDR3 runs 16 residues. Germline V gives CDR1 SGDLS, CDR2 YYNGEE. Trimming shortened V by 4 bases and J by 0 bases, and 16 bases separated the two germline ends. Written as DNA, the CDR3 is TGTGCCAGCAGCATCGGAAGGGAGGCCCACCAAGAGACCCAGTACTTC. Encoded protein: CASSIGREAHQETQYF.

The chain is built from TRBV2 and TRBJ2-1; D is perhaps TRBD2 (6 bases). CDR3 size: 12 residues. Germline V gives CDR1 SNHLY, CDR2 FYNNEI. The germline V and J ends were trimmed by 6 bases and 8 bases, with 11 bases remaining between them. In DNA form, the CDR3 reads TGTGCCAGCAGAGGCGGGGAGCATGAGCAGTTCTTC. It is translated as CASRGGEHEQFF.

The rearrangement uses TRBV6-5 and TRBJ1-1, with D perhaps TRBD1 (5 bases). Looked up from germline, CDR1 is MNHEY and CDR2 is SVGAGI. There are 14 residues in the CDR3. The V end lost 3 bases, the J end lost 3 bases, and 11 bases lay between the germline ends. The CDR3, as DNA: TGTGCCAGCAGTTATTCAGGAGGGGACACTGAAGCTTTCTTT. Its protein is CASSYSGGDTEAFF.

This chain uses TRBV6-5 with TRBJ2-7, with 10 bases that match TRBD2. The CDR3 sequence is 15 residues long. Losses at the gene ends were 0 bases for V and 3 bases for J; bases not matched to a gene: 2. CDR1 is MNHEY, CDR2 SVGAGI, per germline. The CDR3 DNA reads TGTGCCAGCAGTTACTCAAGGACTAGCGGCTACGAGCAGTACTTC. Its protein is CASSYSRTSGYEQYF.

The sample holds one count of this clone. V usage is TRBV5-8 and J usage is TRBJ1-5; D gene uncertain. CDR3 length: 12 residues. V lost 3 bases, J lost 0 bases, and 1 base lay in between. The germline V gene has CDR1 SGHTS and CDR2 YDEGEE. The chain's CDR3 is CASSYSNQPQHF. CDR3 coding DNA: TGTGCCAGCAGCTATAGCAATCAGCCCCAGCATTTT.